Sequencing of this T cell receptor (beta chain) was carried out in a study of identical twins. TCRdb reprocessed the 5' RACE reads via MiXCR and lists one record per CDR3 protein. Of approximately 230,000 distinct CDR3 sequences listed, roughly 7.1% were seen once; the top ten hold 14% to 15%. Germline values: CDR1 SGHDT, CDR2 YYEEEE. Germline trimming cut 1 base from V and 1 base from J; bases unmatched to any gene: 4. The CDR3 totals 16 residues. This clonotype turned up a few times. These data were likewise used in another study, on T cells expressing NK-cell markers. As that study records: It was sorted CD3+CD56+NKG2C+, CD3+CD56+NKG2C- and CD3+CD56-NKG2C+ T cells that supplied the TCR beta repertoires. In the group of eight sequenced donors, seven were HCMV-seropositive and one was seronegative.

The TCR comes from a woman between 18 and 29 years old in good health. The material sequenced was CD8+ T cells sorted from blood. The chain carries TRBV5-6 and TRBJ2-5, with 10 bases identical to TRBD2. DNA of the CDR3: TGTGCCAGCAGCTTGATAAGCGGGGGGGTCCAAGAGACCCAGTACTTC. Its translation is CASSLISGGVQETQYF.